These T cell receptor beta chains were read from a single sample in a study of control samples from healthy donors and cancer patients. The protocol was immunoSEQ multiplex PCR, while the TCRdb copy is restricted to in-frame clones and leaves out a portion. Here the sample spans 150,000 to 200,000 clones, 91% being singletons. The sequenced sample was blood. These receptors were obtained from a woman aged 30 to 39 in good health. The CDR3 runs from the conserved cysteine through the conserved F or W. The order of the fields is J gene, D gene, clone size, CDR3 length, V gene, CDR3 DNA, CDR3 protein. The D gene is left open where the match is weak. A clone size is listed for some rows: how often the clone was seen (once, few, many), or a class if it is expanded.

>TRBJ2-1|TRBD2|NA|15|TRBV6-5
TGTGCCAGCACCCTTAGCGGGGGGGCTTACAATGAGCAGTTCTTC
CASTLSGGAYNEQFF
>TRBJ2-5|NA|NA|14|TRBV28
TGTGCCAGCAGTTTACGGGGGGCGCGGGAGACCCAGTACTTC
CASSLRGARETQYF
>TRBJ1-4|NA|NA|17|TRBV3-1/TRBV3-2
TGTGCCAGCAGCCAAGATAGCAGGCTACCAACTAATGAAAAACTGTTTTTT
CASSQDSRLPTNEKLFF
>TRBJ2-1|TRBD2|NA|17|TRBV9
TGTGCCAGCAGCGTAGCCGGGCAGCGGGGCTCCTACAATGAGCAGTTCTTC
CASSVAGQRGSYNEQFF
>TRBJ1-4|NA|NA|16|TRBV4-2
TGTGCCAGCAGCCAAGGCGAGGGGCCAACTAATGAAAAACTGTTTTTT
CASSQGEGPTNEKLFF
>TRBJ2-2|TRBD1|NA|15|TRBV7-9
TGTGCCAGCAGCCCAATCCAGGGGGCCTCCGGGGAGCTGTTTTTT
CASSPIQGASGELFF
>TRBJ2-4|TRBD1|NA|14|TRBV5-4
TGTGCCAGCAGCTTGTGGGACAGCAAAAACATTCAGTACTTC
CASSLWDSKNIQYF
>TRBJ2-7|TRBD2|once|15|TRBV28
TGTGCCAGCATCGCACTACCGGGACTAGCGGGTGAGCAGTACTTC
CASIALPGLAGEQYF
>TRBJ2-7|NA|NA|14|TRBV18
TGTGCCAGCTCACTCGGACAGTCTCCCTACGAGCAGTACTTC
CASSLGQSPYEQYF
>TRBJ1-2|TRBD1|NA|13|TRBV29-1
TGCAGCGTGAGCCGGGACAGGGAGGGTGGCTACACCTTC
CSVSRDREGGYTF
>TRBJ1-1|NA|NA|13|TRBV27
TGTGCCAGCAGTACAGGGATAGGGACTGAAGCTTTCTTT
CASSTGIGTEAFF
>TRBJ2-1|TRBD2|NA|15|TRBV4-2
TGTGCCAGCAGCCCGAGCGGGGGGACCTACAATGAGCAGTTCTTC
CASSPSGGTYNEQFF
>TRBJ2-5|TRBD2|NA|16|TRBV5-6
TGTGCCAGCAGCTTGGATTGGGATAGGGGAGGGGAGACCCAGTACTTC
CASSLDWDRGGETQYF
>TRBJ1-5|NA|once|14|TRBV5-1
TGCGCCAGCAGCTTGGACAGGGGCAATCAGCCCCAGCATTTT
CASSLDRGNQPQHF
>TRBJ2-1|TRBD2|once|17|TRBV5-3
TGTGCCAGAAGCACTCCTTCTAGCGGGAGCTCCTACAATGAGCAGTTCTTC
CARSTPSSGSSYNEQFF
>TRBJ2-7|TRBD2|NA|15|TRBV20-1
TGCAGTGCTAGTGATTTAGCGGGGGCCGCCTACGAGCAGTACTTC
CSASDLAGAAYEQYF
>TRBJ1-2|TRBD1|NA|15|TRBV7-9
TGTGCCAGCAGCGCGGGACAGGGGGTGAACTATGGCTACACCTTC
CASSAGQGVNYGYTF
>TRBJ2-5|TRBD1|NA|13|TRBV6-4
TGTGCCAGCAGTCCGACAGGGGGGGAGACCCAGTACTTC
CASSPTGGETQYF
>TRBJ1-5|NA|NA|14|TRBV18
TGTGCCAGCTCACCACTACCCGGGGATCAGCCCCAGCATTTT
CASSPLPGDQPQHF
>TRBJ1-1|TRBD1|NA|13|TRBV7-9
TGTGCCAGCAGCATAACAGGGGACACTGAAGCTTTCTTT
CASSITGDTEAFF
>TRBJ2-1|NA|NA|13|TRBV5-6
TGTGCCAGCAGCCGGACATCTTACAATGAGCAGTTCTTC
CASSRTSYNEQFF
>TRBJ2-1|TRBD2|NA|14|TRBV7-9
TGTGCCAGCAGACCAAGCGGGGACTACAATGAGCAGTTCTTC
CASRPSGDYNEQFF
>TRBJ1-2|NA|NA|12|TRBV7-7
TGTGCTAACATGGAGAATAACTATGGCTACACCTTC
CANMENNYGYTF
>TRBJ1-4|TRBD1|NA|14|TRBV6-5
TGTGCCGGGGGACAGGGAGGAACTAATGAAAAACTGTTTTTT
CAGGQGGTNEKLFF
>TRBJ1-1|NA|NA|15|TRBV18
TGTGCCAGCTCACGAGTTGACTCAATGAACACTGAAGCTTTCTTT
CASSRVDSMNTEAFF
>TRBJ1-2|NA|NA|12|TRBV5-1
TGCGCCAGCAGCGGGAACTCCTATGGCTACACCTTC
CASSGNSYGYTF
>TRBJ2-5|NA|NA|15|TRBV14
TGTGCCAGCAGCCAAGTGGGGGGCGCCCAAGAGACCCAGTACTTC
CASSQVGGAQETQYF
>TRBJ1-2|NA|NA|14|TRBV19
TGTGCCAGTAGTATCAGTCAGGACCACTATGGCTACACCTTC
CASSISQDHYGYTF
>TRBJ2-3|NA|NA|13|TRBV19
TGTGCCAGTAGTGAGGAGCGGGCAGATACGCAGTATTTT
CASSEERADTQYF
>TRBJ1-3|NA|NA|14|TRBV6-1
TGTGCCAGCAGTGAAGGGACAACTAGAAACACCATATATTTT
CASSEGTTRNTIYF
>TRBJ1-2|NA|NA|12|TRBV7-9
TGTGCCAGCAGCTCGGACAACTATGGCTACACCTTC
CASSSDNYGYTF
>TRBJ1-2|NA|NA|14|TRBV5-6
TGTGCCAGCAGCTTAGCGGGAGTTAACTATGGCTACACCTTC
CASSLAGVNYGYTF
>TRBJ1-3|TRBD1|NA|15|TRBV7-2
TGTGCCAGCAGTCACGACAGGGGCCCTGGAAACACCATATATTTT
CASSHDRGPGNTIYF
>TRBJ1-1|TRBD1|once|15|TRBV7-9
TGTGCCAGCAGCTTCCCCCGGACAGGGGGGGTTGAAGCTTTCTTT
CASSFPRTGGVEAFF
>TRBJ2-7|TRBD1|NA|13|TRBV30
TGTGCCTGGAGTCCGGGACAGGGCTACGAGCAGTACTTC
CAWSPGQGYEQYF
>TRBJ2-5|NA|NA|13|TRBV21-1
TGTGCCAGCAGCAAGACTAGCCAAGAGACCCAGTACTTC
CASSKTSQETQYF
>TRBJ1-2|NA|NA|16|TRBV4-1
TGCGCCAGCAGCCAAGAAATCCGGTTTGACACTTATGGCTACACCTTC
CASSQEIRFDTYGYTF
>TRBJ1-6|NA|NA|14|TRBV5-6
TGTGCCAGCAGCTACGGACGTAATAATTCACCCCTCCACTTT
CASSYGRNNSPLHF
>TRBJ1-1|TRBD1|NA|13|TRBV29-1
TGCAGCGTTGGGGACAGGGGGAACACTGAAGCTTTCTTT
CSVGDRGNTEAFF
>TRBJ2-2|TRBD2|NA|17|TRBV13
TGTGCCAGCAGCTACGGACTAGCGGGCCCGAACACCGGGGAGCTGTTTTTT
CASSYGLAGPNTGELFF
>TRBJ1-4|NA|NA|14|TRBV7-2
TGTGCCAGCAGCAGGGCAGCAACTAATGAAAAACTGTTTTTT
CASSRAATNEKLFF
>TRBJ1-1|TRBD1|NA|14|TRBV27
TGTGCCAGCAGCCCGGGACAGGGGGCGACTGAAGCTTTCTTT
CASSPGQGATEAFF
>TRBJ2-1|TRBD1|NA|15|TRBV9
TGTGCCAGCAGCGTAGAGGGACAGGGCGACAATGAGCAGTTCTTC
CASSVEGQGDNEQFF
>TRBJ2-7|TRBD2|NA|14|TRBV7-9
TGTGCCAGCAGTCACTCTAGCGGGAGGGGAGAGCAGTACTTC
CASSHSSGRGEQYF
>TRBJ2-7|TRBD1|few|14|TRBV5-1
TGCGCCAGCAGCCCCGGGACAGTACCCTACGAGCAGTACTTC
CASSPGTVPYEQYF
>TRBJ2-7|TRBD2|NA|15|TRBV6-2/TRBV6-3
TGTGCCAGCAGTTACGATAGCGGGAGACCCTACGAGCAGTACTTC
CASSYDSGRPYEQYF
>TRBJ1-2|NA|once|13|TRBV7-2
TGTGCCAGCAGCTTACAGGGGTGGGGTGGCTACACCTTC
CASSLQGWGGYTF
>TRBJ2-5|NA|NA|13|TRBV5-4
TGTGCCAGCAGCTTCTCCGGGGAAGAGACCCAGTACTTC
CASSFSGEETQYF
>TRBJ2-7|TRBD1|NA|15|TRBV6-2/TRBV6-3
TGTGCCAGCAGTTCCCGGACAGGGGTCTCCTACGAGCAGTACTTC
CASSSRTGVSYEQYF
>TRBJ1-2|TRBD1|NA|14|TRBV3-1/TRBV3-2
TGTGCCAGCAGCCAGGGACAGGGGTTCTATGGCTACACCTTC
CASSQGQGFYGYTF